One TCR beta chain is described in this entry. It has no known antigen specificity. No base qualities exist here, and no much larger clone lies one base off it. Ends trimmed: V by 5 bases, J by 6 bases; bases unmatched to a gene: 9. Inclusive of the bounding cysteine and phenylalanine, the CDR3 is 14 residues long. Only the CDR3 DNA is retained, 42 bases long and in frame from the first base. CDR1 is given as MDHEN and CDR2 as SYDVKM, both from the germline V gene. The data are from a study of blood T cell repertoires in COVID-19 (dated by TCRdb to 2019 to 2021). Describing the broader study: Samples from collaborators originated in the United States, Italy and Spain and spanned both the acute and convalescent phases of COVID-19. The prospective study material was composed of cDNA or gDNA derived from T cells, B-cell-depleted T cells, or PBMCs. Deeply sampled blood TCRbeta repertoires from subjects exposed to, actively infected with, or recovered from COVID-19 were included in the dataset. The repertoires were released in a freely available public database meant as a resource for research on the immune response to SARS-CoV-2. The samples were drawn from the first 160 participants of the ongoing ImmuneRACE study and from over 950 subjects provided by 6 global collaborators. A de-identified subject ID, COVID-19 status, age in years and sex were almost always included in the sample metadata. HLA class I and class II types, where available, came from metadata supplied by the sample provider rather than from assay-based typing. Study-wide conclusions, independent of this receptor: The amount of clinical and demographic metadata varied by source and participant and was provided uncurated.

TCRbeta CDR3 regions were amplified from genomic DNA by means of the immunoSEQ Assay, a bias-controlled multiplex PCR. On the authors' methods: The number of nucleated cells in each sample was estimated from the amplification of reference gene primers within the assay. To quantify the absolute abundance of each unique TCRbeta CDR3 rearrangement, sequence reads were collapsed and filtered. For each sample, productive Simpson clonality was calculated as the square root of Simpson's diversity index across productive rearrangements. The table was pulled from immuneACCESS by TCRdb, which kept in-frame rearrangements only. Such tables lose some clones; where checked, under half of the loss comes from unresolved V genes, and the rest has no known cause. That table supplies the V and J calls and clone size; D and trimming were determined from the DNA. The sample table shows under 300,000 clones, and around 90% are seen once. The ten largest account for 1.7% of the sample.

Enrolling through a virtual design, the prospective study's participants ranged in age from roughly 18 to 90 years and lived across roughly 23 United States geographic areas. In the prospective study, participants were assigned to cohorts based on the clinical history participants reported in a screening survey and a study questionnaire. Recovered participants in ImmuneRACE Cohort 3 were defined by two consecutive negative NP/OP PCR tests, clearance by a healthcare professional, or resolution of symptoms. In the prospective study, whole blood, serum and a nasopharyngeal or oropharyngeal swab were collected from each participant by mobile phlebotomists. Prospective study participants could optionally give additional blood draws and questionnaires over a roughly 2-month period. Blood samples from the prospective study were shipped frozen or at room temperature prior to DNA extraction.

The clonotype comes from a woman in her thirties or forties who had recovered from COVID-19. This chain is built from TRBV28 and TRBJ2-7, and 8 junctional nucleotides match TRBD1. The sequencing input was PBMCs or T cells enriched from blood (not recorded which). The DNA sequence follows: TGTGCCAGCAGTCCGGACAGGGCGCTGAGCGAGCAGTACTTC. The translation is CASSPDRALSEQYF.